This T cell receptor (beta chain) derives from a study of glioma-infiltrating T cells after dendritic cell vaccination. Study-wide context: Between the early 2000s and the early 2010s, patients got autologous tumor lysate-pulsed dendritic cell vaccines.

V was clipped by 0 bases and J by 7 bases; unmatched bases: 2. Per the germline V gene, CDR1 is SGHRS and CDR2 is YFSETQ. This CDR3 comprises 14 residues. Notes on the study in general: Higher pretreatment TIL content predicted longer progression-free time and survival.

Time point given: after dendritic cell vaccination, including at tumor progression/relapse. Comment on this clone: Its antigen is not identified. Other DNA sequences in the sample encode the same CDR3.

The protocol was immunoSEQ multiplex PCR, while the TCRdb copy is restricted to in-frame clones and leaves out a portion. The sample lists some 99,000 clones; around 80% were seen once. V gene TRBV5-1 combines with J gene TRBJ1-2; 11 bases fit TRBD1. The sequence came from a human donor with glioblastoma. The sample in question was blood, obtained after dendritic cell vaccination. This CDR3 is CASSLAGTGGGYTF. DNA for the CDR3: TGCGCCAGCAGCTTGGCCGGGACAGGGGGTGGCTACACCTTC. Looking up the rest from reference TRBV5-1 and TRBJ1-2 gives the full variable domain: KAGVTQTPRYLIKTRGQQVTLSCSPISGHRSVSWYQQTPGQGLQFLFEYFSETQRNKGNFPGRFSGRQFSNSRSEMNVSTLELGDSALYLCASSLAGTGGGYTFGSGTRLTVV.